This is a list of T cell receptor beta chains from one sample in a study of T cell repertoires in cytomegalovirus infection. These TCRs' antigens remain unknown. TCRdb re-derived calls from the reads in MiXCR, one entry per CDR3 protein. The table lists roughly 860,000 distinct CDR3 sequences, approximately 32% of them singletons. The sample consisted of cultured CD8+ T cells from PBMCs, taken from culture after CMV antigen stimulation. These receptors were taken from a human donor in good health (CMV status not recorded). Some clones in this sample may be carry-over from other donors' samples. Both conserved end residues are part of each CDR3. D genes are given only for firm matches. Not all rows give a size; the values are once, few, many and, for expanded clones, a class.

J gene: TRBJ2-5
clone size: many
V gene: TRBV7-2
D gene: .
CDR3 DNA: TGTGCCAGCAGCTCCTTCCCCGGCGGGACCCAAGAGACCCAGTACTTC
CDR3 protein: CASSSFPGGTQETQYF

J gene: TRBJ2-7
clone size: .
V gene: TRBV7-9
D gene: TRBD2
CDR3 DNA: TGTGCCAGCAGCTTACGGATAGCGGGGGATTCCTACGAGCAGTACTTC
CDR3 protein: CASSLRIAGDSYEQYF

J gene: TRBJ1-6
clone size: .
V gene: TRBV5-4
D gene: .
CDR3 DNA: TGTGCCAGCAGCTTGTGGGGAACAGGGACGGTTTCACCCCTCCACTTT
CDR3 protein: CASSLWGTGTVSPLHF

J gene: TRBJ1-2
clone size: many
V gene: TRBV7-9
D gene: .
CDR3 DNA: TGTGCCAGCAGCTCGGGGGGGTACTATGGCTACACCTTC
CDR3 protein: CASSSGGYYGYTF

J gene: TRBJ1-2
clone size: .
V gene: TRBV13
D gene: .
CDR3 DNA: TGTGCCAGCAGCCCGAGTTGGGGCTCTGGCGGCTACACCTTC
CDR3 protein: CASSPSWGSGGYTF

J gene: TRBJ1-4
clone size: .
V gene: TRBV12-3/TRBV12-4
D gene: .
CDR3 DNA: TGTGCCAGCAGTCCTATGGCTAATGAAAAACTGTTTTTT
CDR3 protein: CASSPMANEKLFF

J gene: TRBJ1-4
clone size: few
V gene: TRBV7-6
D gene: .
CDR3 DNA: TGTGCCAGCAGCTTAGTGCAGGGCTCTAATGAAAAACTGTTTTTT
CDR3 protein: CASSLVQGSNEKLFF

J gene: TRBJ2-1
clone size: .
V gene: TRBV5-6
D gene: .
CDR3 DNA: TGTGCCAGCAGCGGCTCCCGGGACAATTACAATGAGCAGTTCTTC
CDR3 protein: CASSGSRDNYNEQFF

J gene: TRBJ2-3
clone size: .
V gene: TRBV9
D gene: TRBD1
CDR3 DNA: TGTGCCAGCAGCGCACCCCAGGGGGGCACAGATACGCAGTATTTT
CDR3 protein: CASSAPQGGTDTQYF

J gene: TRBJ2-3
clone size: .
V gene: TRBV3-1
D gene: .
CDR3 DNA: TGTGCCAGCAGCCAAGTTAGACCAGTCACAGATACGCAGTATTTT
CDR3 protein: CASSQVRPVTDTQYF

J gene: TRBJ2-1
clone size: .
V gene: TRBV7-9
D gene: TRBD2
CDR3 DNA: TGTGCCAGCGGGGAGGGGCGAGGGCAGTTCTTC
CDR3 protein: CASGEGRGQFF

J gene: TRBJ2-3
clone size: .
V gene: TRBV12-3/TRBV12-4
D gene: .
CDR3 DNA: TGTGCCAGCAGTGTTGATGGAACAGAGGCAGATACGCAGTATTTT
CDR3 protein: CASSVDGTEADTQYF

J gene: TRBJ1-2
clone size: few
V gene: TRBV6-1
D gene: .
CDR3 DNA: TGTGCCAGCAGTGAAGGAATTAGGGTTTGGGGCTACACCTTC
CDR3 protein: CASSEGIRVWGYTF

J gene: TRBJ2-1
clone size: few
V gene: TRBV27
D gene: .
CDR3 DNA: TGTGCCAGCAGTTTCGGGGGTTACCCTAGCAATGAGCAGTTCTTC
CDR3 protein: CASSFGGYPSNEQFF

J gene: TRBJ2-3
clone size: .
V gene: TRBV4-1
D gene: .
CDR3 DNA: TGCGCCAGCAGCCTCGGGACTTCCACGCCCTCGGATACGCAGTATTTT
CDR3 protein: CASSLGTSTPSDTQYF

J gene: TRBJ1-1
clone size: many
V gene: TRBV7-9
D gene: TRBD1
CDR3 DNA: TGTGCCAGCAGACCGACAGGGAATACTGAAGCTTTCTTT
CDR3 protein: CASRPTGNTEAFF

J gene: TRBJ1-5
clone size: few
V gene: TRBV2
D gene: .
CDR3 DNA: TGTGCCAGCAGCGTAAAACGGGGTCAGCCCCAGCATTTT
CDR3 protein: CASSVKRGQPQHF

J gene: TRBJ2-3
clone size: .
V gene: TRBV4-3
D gene: .
CDR3 DNA: TGCGCCAGCAGCCAAGATCTTAAGGGAGGCACAGATACGCAGTATTTT
CDR3 protein: CASSQDLKGGTDTQYF

J gene: TRBJ2-1
clone size: .
V gene: TRBV28
D gene: TRBD2
CDR3 DNA: TGTGCCAGCAGTTCTTTGGGGGGGGACAATGAGCAGTTCTTC
CDR3 protein: CASSSLGGDNEQFF

J gene: TRBJ2-1
clone size: .
V gene: TRBV6-8
D gene: TRBD2
CDR3 DNA: TGTGCCAGCAGTTACTCACCGGGGGGCAATGAGCAGTTCTTC
CDR3 protein: CASSYSPGGNEQFF

J gene: TRBJ1-1
clone size: few
V gene: TRBV12-3/TRBV12-4
D gene: .
CDR3 DNA: TGTGCCAGCACCCCTTTCGTCGGGGGCACTGAAGCTTTCTTT
CDR3 protein: CASTPFVGGTEAFF

J gene: TRBJ1-2
clone size: .
V gene: TRBV7-9
D gene: TRBD1
CDR3 DNA: TGTGCCAGCAGCGATATCGACAGGGCTGACTATGGCTACACCTTC
CDR3 protein: CASSDIDRADYGYTF

J gene: TRBJ1-6
clone size: once
V gene: TRBV4-1
D gene: .
CDR3 DNA: TGCGCCAGCAGCCAAGTAACGGGGGTCGCCCTACATTCACCCCTCCACTTT
CDR3 protein: CASSQVTGVALHSPLHF

J gene: TRBJ2-1
clone size: .
V gene: TRBV7-8
D gene: .
CDR3 DNA: TGTGCCAGCGGACCGGGACATTTGTTCTTC
CDR3 protein: CASGPGHLFF

J gene: TRBJ1-2
clone size: .
V gene: TRBV7-9
D gene: .
CDR3 DNA: TGTGCCAGCAGCAAAGGACAGTCTAACTATGGCTACACCTTC
CDR3 protein: CASSKGQSNYGYTF

J gene: TRBJ1-2
clone size: few
V gene: TRBV13
D gene: TRBD1
CDR3 DNA: TGTGCCAGCAGCTCGGACAGGCGAGGCTATGGCTACACCTTC
CDR3 protein: CASSSDRRGYGYTF

J gene: TRBJ1-1
clone size: .
V gene: TRBV7-9
D gene: .
CDR3 DNA: TGTGCCAGCAGCTACGACTTGCTAGACAGTTTGAACACTGAAGCTTTCTTT
CDR3 protein: CASSYDLLDSLNTEAFF

J gene: TRBJ1-2
clone size: .
V gene: TRBV7-8
D gene: .
CDR3 DNA: TGTGCCAGCAGCTTAAACAGGGCTCATGGCTACACCTTC
CDR3 protein: CASSLNRAHGYTF

J gene: TRBJ2-1
clone size: .
V gene: TRBV7-4
D gene: TRBD2
CDR3 DNA: TGTGCCAGCAGCTTCCCACACCCGCTAGCGGGGGCCGTCATTGAGCAGTTCTTC
CDR3 protein: CASSFPHPLAGAVIEQFF

J gene: TRBJ2-2
clone size: .
V gene: TRBV6-6
D gene: .
CDR3 DNA: TGTGCCAGCATTTTAGGACTGGAGGGGATCGGGGAGCTGTTTTTT
CDR3 protein: CASILGLEGIGELFF

J gene: TRBJ2-5
clone size: few
V gene: TRBV29-1
D gene: .
CDR3 DNA: TGCAGCGTTGAAGGACGGGGACGGAGAAAAGAGACCCAGTACTTC
CDR3 protein: CSVEGRGRRKETQYF

J gene: TRBJ1-6
clone size: .
V gene: TRBV5-5
D gene: .
CDR3 DNA: TGTGCCAGCAGCTTGGATTCTGCTGGGACCAAGCCCGACTTT
CDR3 protein: CASSLDSAGTKPDF

J gene: TRBJ2-1
clone size: .
V gene: TRBV28
D gene: .
CDR3 DNA: TGTGCCAGCAGTACGACCCGTGCGGGGAGCTCCTACAATGAGCAGTTCTTC
CDR3 protein: CASSTTRAGSSYNEQFF

J gene: TRBJ1-1
clone size: .
V gene: TRBV7-2
D gene: .
CDR3 DNA: TGTGCCAGCAGCTTAGCGGGAGGGAGGGCTTTCTTT
CDR3 protein: CASSLAGGRAFF

J gene: TRBJ1-5
clone size: many
V gene: TRBV7-6
D gene: .
CDR3 DNA: TGTGCCAGCAGCTTGGGACCGAGAAGGGATGAGCCCCAGCATTTT
CDR3 protein: CASSLGPRRDEPQHF

J gene: TRBJ1-5
clone size: few
V gene: TRBV6-2/TRBV6-3
D gene: .
CDR3 DNA: TGTGCCAGCAGTGACCCCAGGTCCCGTGGGGATCAGCCCCAGCATTTT
CDR3 protein: CASSDPRSRGDQPQHF

J gene: TRBJ2-7
clone size: .
V gene: TRBV7-8
D gene: .
CDR3 DNA: TGTGCCAGCAGCTTAGTGGAGGCCTACTACGAGCAGTACTTC
CDR3 protein: CASSLVEAYYEQYF

J gene: TRBJ2-1
clone size: few
V gene: TRBV3-1
D gene: .
CDR3 DNA: TGTGCCAGCAGACCAGACCCAAGCTCCTACAATGAGCAGTTCTTC
CDR3 protein: CASRPDPSSYNEQFF

J gene: TRBJ2-7
clone size: many
V gene: TRBV19
D gene: TRBD1
CDR3 DNA: TGTGCCAGTAGTATCGGGACAGGAGCGTACGAGCAGTACTTC
CDR3 protein: CASSIGTGAYEQYF

J gene: TRBJ1-1
clone size: few
V gene: TRBV7-9
D gene: TRBD1
CDR3 DNA: TGTGCCAGCAGCCCAACAACAGGGGTGACTGAAGCTTTCTTT
CDR3 protein: CASSPTTGVTEAFF

J gene: TRBJ2-7
clone size: .
V gene: TRBV7-9
D gene: TRBD1
CDR3 DNA: TGTGCCAGCAGTACACCGGGACAGGGTTTCTACGAGCAGTACTTC
CDR3 protein: CASSTPGQGFYEQYF

J gene: TRBJ2-7
clone size: few
V gene: TRBV5-6
D gene: TRBD1
CDR3 DNA: TGTGCCAGCAGCCTTGACACAGGGGGCGCGGACGAGCAGTACTTC
CDR3 protein: CASSLDTGGADEQYF

J gene: TRBJ2-7
clone size: few
V gene: TRBV12-3/TRBV12-4
D gene: .
CDR3 DNA: TGTGCCAGCAGTTTCGGGCACACTTCCTACGAGCAGTACTTC
CDR3 protein: CASSFGHTSYEQYF

J gene: TRBJ2-7
clone size: .
V gene: TRBV12-3/TRBV12-4
D gene: TRBD1
CDR3 DNA: TGTGCCAGCAGTTTTGGGACAGGGGGCTTGTACGAGCAGTACTTC
CDR3 protein: CASSFGTGGLYEQYF